This T cell receptor (beta chain) appears in the sequencing data of a study of metastatic and nonmetastatic thyroid tumors. Study outcomes and limitations: Reported TCR beta diversity, measured in blood and tumor, was significantly higher for malignant thyroid tumors than for benign nodules.

Among the patients, none had received any treatment before thyroid surgery. TCRdb re-clonotyped the PCR reads through MiXCR. This sample has more than 20,000 clones, with about 20% found just once. The sample holds many counts of this clone. The antigen is unknown. Germline lookup yields CDR1 SSHAT and CDR2 FNYEAQ (reference sequence). V shed 2 bases and J shed 4 bases, with 8 bases lying between them. This CDR3 spans 13 amino acids. The clonotype was recovered from a female donor with papillary thyroid cancer or a benign thyroid nodule (not recorded which). Some clones in this sample may be carry-over from other donors' samples. Sequenced sample: blood. The chain couples TRBV7-7 to TRBJ1-1; no reliable D call. The CDR3 DNA follows: TGTGCCAGCAGCTTATCGGAAGGCACTGAAGCTTTCTTT. This gives the protein CASSLSEGTEAFF.